The rows below give T cell receptor beta chains drawn from one sample of a study of cytotoxic CD8 clonotypes in ibrutinib-treated CLL. Clones were read by immunoSEQ multiplex PCR, and TCRdb kept only the in-frame ones, dropping some. The profile shows fewer than 150,000 clones, 80% to 85% of them singletons. Material: PBMCs, obtained after 24 months of ibrutinib treatment. The receptors come from a human donor with chronic lymphocytic leukemia. The CDR3 runs from the conserved cysteine through the conserved F or W. Fields, in order: D gene, J gene, V gene, clone size, CDR3 DNA, CDR3 protein. D genes are given only for firm matches. Rows give clone size only sometimes, using once, few, many, or a class for an expanded clone.

TRBD1	TRBJ2-7	TRBV11-2	NA	TGTGCCAGCAGCTTAGCAGGGACAGTCGAGCAGTACTTC	CASSLAGTVEQYF
NA	TRBJ1-2	TRBV6-6	NA	TGTGCCAGCATCGACCCTTCCGGCTACACCTTC	CASIDPSGYTF
NA	TRBJ1-1	TRBV14	NA	TGTGCCAGCAGCCAAGTACGGGCAGGGTATGGGTCAAAGACTGAAGCTTTCTTT	CASSQVRAGYGSKTEAFF
TRBD1	TRBJ2-1	TRBV18	NA	TGTGCCAGCTCACCCTCTTTCGGGGACAGGTTACGCGATGAGCAGTTCTTC	CASSPSFGDRLRDEQFF
NA	TRBJ2-3	TRBV5-4	NA	TGTGCCAGCAGCCGAAGGCCAGGGAGGACAGATACGCAGTATTTT	CASSRRPGRTDTQYF
NA	TRBJ1-4	TRBV2	NA	TGTGCCAGCAGGCTAGGGGGGGGAAATGAAAAACTGTTTTTT	CASRLGGGNEKLFF
NA	TRBJ1-5	TRBV7-9	NA	TGTGCCAGCAGCTTAGTTGGGCAGAATCAGCCCCAGCATTTT	CASSLVGQNQPQHF
NA	TRBJ1-5	TRBV11-2	NA	TGTGCCAGCAGCTTAGGGACGGATCAGCATTTT	CASSLGTDQHF
NA	TRBJ2-2	TRBV18	NA	TGTGCCAGCTCGATGGGACGACAAACCGGGGAGCTGTTTTTT	CASSMGRQTGELFF
NA	TRBJ1-5	TRBV28	NA	TGTGCCAGCAGTTTTGGGGCAGGGAGTCAGCCCCAGCATTTT	CASSFGAGSQPQHF
NA	TRBJ1-3	TRBV7-9	NA	TGTGCCAGCAGCCCAAGGGCTGGAAACACCATATATTTT	CASSPRAGNTIYF
NA	TRBJ1-2	TRBV5-1	NA	TGCGCCAGCAGGGACAAGGACTATGGCTACACCTTC	CASRDKDYGYTF
NA	TRBJ2-7	TRBV30	few	TGTGCCTGGAGACCCGGGCTTTACGAGCAGTACTTC	CAWRPGLYEQYF
NA	TRBJ2-3	TRBV5-6	NA	TGTGCCAGCAGCCGACAGGGAGGGAACACAGATACGCAGTATTTT	CASSRQGGNTDTQYF
TRBD1	TRBJ2-1	TRBV18	NA	TGTGCCAGCTCCCTTGGCACAGGGGTCTACAATGAGCAGTTCTTC	CASSLGTGVYNEQFF
NA	TRBJ1-5	TRBV5-4	NA	TGTGCCAGCAGCTTGGGAAATAGCAATCAGCCCCAGCATTTT	CASSLGNSNQPQHF
NA	TRBJ2-7	TRBV5-6	NA	TGTGCCAGCAGCAGGGCCGGAGCAAACTACGAGCAGTACTTC	CASSRAGANYEQYF
TRBD1	TRBJ2-5	TRBV19	NA	TGTGCCAGTAGCCTTATTACAGGGGGCTCAGAGACCCAGTACTTC	CASSLITGGSETQYF
NA	TRBJ1-2	TRBV7-3	NA	TGTGCCAGCAGCCCCCCTTTAGGAGGGTACACCTTC	CASSPPLGGYTF
TRBD1	TRBJ1-2	TRBV28	NA	TGTGCCAGCAGCCGCCTGACAGGGATCTATGGCTACACCTTC	CASSRLTGIYGYTF
TRBD2	TRBJ2-3	TRBV18	NA	TGTGCCAGCTCACCGTCGGGAGGGCTCACAGATACGCAGTATTTT	CASSPSGGLTDTQYF
TRBD1	TRBJ1-5	TRBV7-9	NA	TGTGCCAGCAGCTCCCCCTCAGGGGGAAGCAATCAGCCCCAGCATTTT	CASSSPSGGSNQPQHF
NA	TRBJ2-5	TRBV2	NA	TGTGCCAGCAGTGAAACGACTGTTCAAGAGACCCAGTACTTC	CASSETTVQETQYF
NA	TRBJ2-5	TRBV10-1	NA	TGCGCCAGCAGTGAGTCGGGTACGGGGGAAGAGACCCAGTACTTC	CASSESGTGEETQYF
NA	TRBJ1-3	TRBV30	NA	TGTGCCTGGAGTGTGGGGCAGGACTCTGGAAACACCATATATTTT	CAWSVGQDSGNTIYF
NA	TRBJ2-7	TRBV27	NA	TGTGCCAGCCAGGGGCCAACTAGGGGGGAGCAGTACTTC	CASQGPTRGEQYF
NA	TRBJ1-3	TRBV29-1	NA	TGCAGCGTTGTGCTCGGCCCCCCTGGAAACACCATATATTTT	CSVVLGPPGNTIYF
NA	TRBJ2-3	TRBV13	NA	TGTGCCAGCAGCTTAATGACTAGCACAGATACGCAGTATTTT	CASSLMTSTDTQYF
NA	TRBJ1-2	TRBV4-1	NA	TGCGCCAGCAGCCAAGGGTTCAGGACAAACTATGGCTACACCTTC	CASSQGFRTNYGYTF
NA	TRBJ1-1	TRBV29-1	once	TGCAGCGTTGACTTGGCAGGGGCGATTTCTGAAGCTTTCTTT	CSVDLAGAISEAFF
TRBD1	TRBJ1-2	TRBV29-1	NA	TGCAGCGTTCAGGGGGTAGATGGCTACACCTTC	CSVQGVDGYTF
NA	TRBJ2-7	TRBV14	NA	TGTGCCAGCAGCCTCGAATTAGGAAGCGAGCAGTACTTC	CASSLELGSEQYF